The T cell receptor beta chain under discussion was sequenced for a study of identical twins. This clonotype was counted only a few times. TCRdb independently ran MiXCR on the 5' RACE reads; one entry per CDR3 protein. The sample holds roughly 260,000 distinct CDR3 sequences, more than 13% seen once. Sequencing used memory (CD45RO+) T cells sorted from blood. This receptor was obtained from a woman in her late teens or twenties in good health.

The CDR3 DNA follows: TGCGCCAGCAGGGGGGATTCACCCCTCCACTTT. This codes for CASRGDSPLHF. The chain combines TRBV10-2 with TRBJ1-6; maybe TRBD1 (5 bases). The CDR3 loop spans 11 amino acids. CDR1 and CDR2 from the germline V gene are WSHSY and SAAADI. Trimming removed 6 bases at V and 8 bases at J, with 5 bases between.